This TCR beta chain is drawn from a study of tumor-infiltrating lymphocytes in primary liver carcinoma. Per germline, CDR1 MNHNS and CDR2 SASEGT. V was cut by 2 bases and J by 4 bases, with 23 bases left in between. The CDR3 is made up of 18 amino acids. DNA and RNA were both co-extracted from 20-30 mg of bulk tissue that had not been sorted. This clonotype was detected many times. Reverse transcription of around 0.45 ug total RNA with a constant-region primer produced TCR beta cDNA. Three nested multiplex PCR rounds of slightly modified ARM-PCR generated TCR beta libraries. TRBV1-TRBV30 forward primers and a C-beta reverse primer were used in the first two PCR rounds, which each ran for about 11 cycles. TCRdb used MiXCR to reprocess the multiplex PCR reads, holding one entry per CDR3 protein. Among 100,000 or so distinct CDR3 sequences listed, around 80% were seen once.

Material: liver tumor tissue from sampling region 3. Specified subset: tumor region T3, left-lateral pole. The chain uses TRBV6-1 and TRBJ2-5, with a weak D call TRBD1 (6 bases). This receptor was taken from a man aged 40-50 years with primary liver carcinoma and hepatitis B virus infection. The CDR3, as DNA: TGTGCCAGCAGTGAAAATTTAATGGGGGCGGCCGTTGGAGAGACCCAGTACTTC. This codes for CASSENLMGAAVGETQYF.